The rows below give T cell receptor beta chains drawn from one sample of a study of blood T cell repertoires in COVID-19. TCRdb's copy holds only in-frame clones and misses some; the assay was immunoSEQ multiplex PCR. Here the sample spans under 300,000 clones, about nine tenths being singletons. The sequenced sample consisted of peripheral blood. The receptors come from a man under 40 with COVID-19, enrolled during active disease. CDR3s leave out the opening cysteine and the closing phenylalanine or tryptophan.

TRBJ1-4 | TRBV9 | ASSITGTVKEKLF
TRBJ2-7 | TRBV6-5 | ASRKVGGEGYEQY
TRBJ2-1 | TRBV24-1 | ATSDTTGTGNNEQF
TRBJ2-7 | TRBV12-3/TRBV12-4 | ASSPGQGVVQY
TRBJ2-3 | TRBV7-8 | ASRRGTGRRTPVVEGSPDTQY
TRBJ2-3 | TRBV7-3 | ASSPAGQLTDTQY
TRBJ2-2 | TRBV5-1 | ASSIRQALGYTGELF
TRBJ1-2 | TRBV7-9 | ASSLVGGDYGYT
TRBJ1-6 | TRBV3-1/TRBV3-2 | ASSRRRGTGSGYSPLH
TRBJ1-1 | TRBV6-5 | ANTFRGVAF
TRBJ2-6 | TRBV11-2 | ASSSQGVAGANVLT
TRBJ2-7 | TRBV27 | ASSLGLDGGYEQY
TRBJ2-1 | TRBV29-1 | SVEGSGDPYNEQF
TRBJ1-6 | TRBV4-2 | ASSPFQGTYNSPLH
TRBJ1-5 | TRBV20-1 | SASSVNSNQPQH
TRBJ1-6 | TRBV10-2 | ASRGRGNSPLH
TRBJ2-1 | TRBV7-2 | ASRMPGLAGVNEQF
TRBJ1-1 | TRBV11-2 | ASSFPGQGVTEAF
TRBJ1-1 | TRBV6-5 | ASRGQGANTEAF
TRBJ1-3 | TRBV4-2 | ASSQVELGQSTIY
TRBJ1-6 | TRBV6-5 | ASRPGQGLYSPLH
TRBJ1-5 | TRBV10-1 | ASSEWQSQGNQPQH